A single sample is the source of the 25 T cell receptor beta chains below, sequenced in a study of early T cells in non-severe SARS-CoV-2 infection. TCRdb re-called the 5' RACE reads through MiXCR, storing one row per CDR3 protein. The table lists more than 45,000 distinct CDR3 sequences, around an eighth of them singletons. Sample: whole blood. Receptors were obtained from an adult who was a healthcare worker with PCR-confirmed SARS-CoV-2 infection or an uninfected control (not recorded which).

This clonotype was detected ten times or more. CDR3 bases: TGTGCCAGCAGCTTAGTTCCCACCTCGAACACTGAAGCTTTCTTT. Amino acids: CASSLVPTSNTEAFF. The chain combines TRBV7-2 with TRBJ1-1; D unclear. V dropped 1 base and J dropped 1 base, with 10 bases sitting between them. From germline, CDR1 is SGHTA and CDR2 FQGNSA. This CDR3 spans 15 amino acids.

The chain employs TRBV7-9 and TRBJ2-7; D possibly corresponds to TRBD2 (6 bases). Germline V gene data show CDR1 as SEHNR and CDR2 as FQNEAQ (reference sequence). This CDR3 is 16 amino acids long. V lost 4 bases and J 3 bases, leaving 19 bases between the germline ends. The CDR3 loop reads CASSSGRGFFNYEQYF. The CDR3 DNA sequence: TGTGCCAGCAGCTCAGGGCGGGGTTTCTTCAACTACGAGCAGTACTTC.

The V gene is TRBV2, the J gene TRBJ1-2; weak D call: TRBD1 (6 bases). Trimming stripped 6 bases from V and 6 bases from J, with 14 bases between. The CDR3 sequence is 13 residues long. CDR1 is SNHLY and CDR2 is FYNNEI in the germline V gene. This CDR3 is CASRGDTVNGYTF. CDR3 sequence (DNA): TGTGCCAGCAGAGGGGACACCGTGAATGGCTACACCTTC.

The chain uses TRBV21-1 and TRBJ2-7; TRBD1, as called in the table, went unchecked against the DNA. TRBV21-1 is deemed a pseudogene. This CDR3 is built from 12 residues. The CDR3 loop reads CAVKRGAYEQYF. Here the CDR3 DNA reads TGTGCCGTCAAGAGGGGAGCCTACGAGCAGTACTTC.

The table lists this clonotype with many counts. V is TRBV3-1 and J is TRBJ1-5; D call uncertain. The CDR3 contains 12 residues. Trimming removed 3 bases from V and 6 bases from J, with 6 bases in between. CDR1 is LGHDT and CDR2 is YNNKEL in the germline V gene (reference sequence). CDR3 coding DNA: TGTGCCAGCAGCCAGGGGTCTCAGCCCCAGCATTTT. It is translated as CASSQGSQPQHF.

About this clonotype: A much more abundant neighbour one base away suggests this may be a read error. V usage is TRBV2 and J usage is TRBJ1-1, with D possibly matching TRBD1 (5 bases). Per the germline V gene, CDR1 is SNHLY and CDR2 is FYNNEI. This CDR3 region has 14 residues. CDR3: CTSSERQTNTEAFF. CDR3 DNA: TGTACCAGCAGTGAAAGACAGACGAACACTGAAGCTTTCTTT.

In its sample, this clonotype was seen many times. The V call is TRBV30, the J call TRBJ1-5; D remains ambiguous. V was clipped by 3 bases and J by 6 bases, with 9 bases between them. The CDR3 sequence is 12 residues long. CDR1 is GTSNPN, CDR2 SVGIG, per germline (reference sequence). The CDR3 reads CAWSSGGQPQHF. As DNA, the CDR3 is TGTGCCTGGAGCTCAGGCGGTCAGCCCCAGCATTTT.

V is TRBV7-3 and J is TRBJ2-3; TRBD1 matches at 10 bases. CDR3 size: 15 residues. Germline V gene sequence: CDR1 SGHTA, CDR2 FQGTGA. Trimming at V came to 5 bases and at J to 5 bases, leaving 7 bases not matched to a gene. The CDR3: CASSRDRGLKDTQYF. Here the CDR3 DNA reads TGTGCCAGCAGCCGTGACAGGGGGCTTAAAGATACGCAGTATTTT.

The chain has TRBV28 and TRBJ1-1; the D is unclear. Per germline, CDR1 MDHEN and CDR2 SYDVKM. Trimming took 5 bases from V and 10 from J, leaving 14 bases between them. There are 12 residues in the CDR3. The CDR3 is CASSPRNTGAFF. The DNA of the CDR3 is TGTGCCAGCAGTCCACGGAACACCGGAGCTTTCTTT.

The table lists this clonotype with many counts. The chain combines TRBV27 with TRBJ1-5, with a tentative D call TRBD1 (6 bases). Germline lookup yields CDR1 MNHEY and CDR2 SMNVEV (reference sequence). The germline V and J ends were trimmed by 3 bases and 7 bases, with 13 bases remaining between them. CDR3 length equals 14 residues. CDR3 DNA sequence: TGTGCCAGCAGTTTGGGGGGCTCGGGGCAGCCCCAGCATTTT. This gives the protein CASSLGGSGQPQHF.

J is TRBJ2-7 and V is TRBV28; TRBD1 aligns across 7 bases. Germline values: CDR1 MDHEN, CDR2 SYDVKM. The CDR3 consists of 14 residues. With V trimmed by 2 bases and J by 6 bases, 7 bases remained unmatched. CDR3 region: CASSLPRGIGEQYF. DNA of the CDR3: TGTGCCAGCAGTTTACCCAGGGGGATTGGCGAGCAGTACTTC.

This clonotype was recorded at least ten times. J is TRBJ2-7 and V is TRBV29-1, with 10 bases lining up with TRBD2. The V and J ends lost 6 bases and 0 bases, in that order; junction bases with no gene match: 5. Germline CDR1 and CDR2: SQVTM and ANQGSEA. The CDR3 totals 14 residues. CDR3 in amino acids: CSVQASGSSYEQYF. As DNA, the CDR3 is TGCAGCGTCCAGGCTAGCGGGAGCTCCTACGAGCAGTACTTC.

This clonotype was seen repeatedly, ten times or more. The rearrangement uses TRBV18 and TRBJ1-1, with TRBD1 matching over 8 bases. This CDR3 has 16 amino acids. Germline V lookup: CDR1 KGHSH, CDR2 LQKENI. V lost 0 bases and J lost 4; bases outside the gene matches: 7. The CDR3 is CASSPPSGGKSTEAFF. The CDR3 region has the DNA TGTGCCAGCTCACCACCATCAGGGGGCAAGAGCACTGAAGCTTTCTTT. Full variable domain (remainder filled in from reference TRBV18 and TRBJ1-1): NAGVMQNPRHLVRRRGQEARLRCSPMKGHSHVYWYRQLPEEGLKFMVYLQKENIIDESGMPKERFSAEFPKEGPSILRIQQVVRGDSAAYFCASSPPSGGKSTEAFFGQGTRLTVV.

This clonotype has at least ten counts. The chain couples TRBV5-8 to TRBJ2-1; 9 bases are a match to TRBD2. The V and J ends lost 4 bases and 4 bases, in that order; junction bases with no gene match: 6. Germline loops: CDR1 SGHTS, CDR2 YDEGEE. CDR3 length: 15 amino acids. CDR3 in amino acids: CASSPGLAPYNEQFF. The CDR3 DNA follows: TGTGCCAGCAGCCCCGGACTAGCGCCTTACAATGAGCAGTTCTTC.

This chain connects TRBV10-3 to TRBJ2-1; 11 bases match TRBD2. CDR1 is ENHRY, CDR2 SYGVKD, per germline. This CDR3 has 15 residues. V shed 3 bases, J shed 4 bases, and the junction held 2 bases outside the gene matches. CDR3: CAISEGLAGYNEQFF. In nucleotides, the CDR3 is TGTGCCATCAGTGAAGGACTAGCGGGTTACAATGAGCAGTTCTTC.

The chain couples TRBV12-3 or TRBV12-4 to TRBJ2-3, with D perhaps matching TRBD2 (6 bases). The CDR3 extends over 16 amino acids. Trimming removed 4 bases at V and 0 bases at J, with 14 bases between. The CDR3 coding sequence is TGTGCCAGCAGTTGGAGCGGAGGGACTAGCACAGATACGCAGTATTTT. It yields the protein CASSWSGGTSTDTQYF.

Ten or more counts support this clonotype. The rearrangement joins TRBV5-1 to TRBJ2-6; 12 bases align to TRBD2. With 0 bases clipped from V and 2 bases from J, the junction kept 0 bases outside the gene matches. CDR3 length equals 17 residues. Germline assignment: CDR1 SGHRS and CDR2 YFSETQ. CDR3 DNA: TGCGCCAGCAGCTTGGGACTAGCGGGAGCTGGGGCCAACGTCCTGACTTTC. This encodes CASSLGLAGAGANVLTF. Variable domain in full (rest from reference TRBV5-1 and TRBJ2-6): KAGVTQTPRYLIKTRGQQVTLSCSPISGHRSVSWYQQTPGQGLQFLFEYFSETQRNKGNFPGRFSGRQFSNSRSEMNVSTLELGDSALYLCASSLGLAGAGANVLTFGAGSRLTVL.

The chain carries TRBV10-2 and TRBJ2-2, with TRBD2 matching over 8 bases. This CDR3 is built from 14 residues. V shed 4 bases and J 3 bases; nucleotides not matched to a gene: 1. The germline V gene encodes CDR1 WSHSY and CDR2 SAAADI. CDR3 loop: CASSVREDTGELFF. The CDR3 DNA follows: TGCGCCAGCAGTGTGCGGGAGGACACCGGGGAGCTGTTTTTT.

This clonotype came up many times. The chain combines TRBV29-1 with TRBJ1-3; D gene unclear. V lost 3 bases to trimming and J lost 7 bases, with 7 bases between them. This CDR3 region has 11 residues. Germline V gene sequence: CDR1 SQVTM, CDR2 ANQGSEA. The CDR3 loop is CSVEGWNTIYF. The CDR3 DNA follows: TGCAGCGTTGAGGGTTGGAACACCATATATTTT. Variable domain in full (rest from reference TRBV29-1 and TRBJ1-3): SAVISQKPSRDICQRGTSLTIQCQVDSQVTMMFWYRQQPGQSLTLIATANQGSEATYESGFVIDKFPISRPNLTFSTLTVSNMSPEDSSIYLCSVEGWNTIYFGEGSWLTVV.

A few counts support this clonotype. V is TRBV12-3 or TRBV12-4 and J is TRBJ1-1; 7 nucleotides align to TRBD1. This CDR3 contains 13 residues. Germline trimming cut 6 bases from V and 8 bases from J; bases unmatched to any gene: 9. The CDR3 loop reads CASSPRQGGEAFF. DNA for the CDR3: TGTGCCAGCAGCCCGAGACAGGGCGGGGAAGCTTTCTTT.

This clonotype was observed many times. CDR3 in amino acids: CASSQGVRSYNEQFF. The CDR3 DNA sequence: TGTGCCAGCAGCCAAGGGGTCCGGTCCTACAATGAGCAGTTCTTC. This sequence joins TRBV14 and TRBJ2-1; unclear D gene. This CDR3 spans 15 amino acids. Deletions cut 1 base from V and 1 base from J, with 8 bases between. Germline V gene data show CDR1 as SGHDN and CDR2 as FVKESK.

The chain has TRBV12-2 and TRBJ2-7; the table assigns TRBD1, which was not confirmed against the DNA. TRBV12-2 is tagged as a pseudogene. The CDR3 length is 15 residues. CDR3 DNA sequence: TGTGCAAGTCGCTCCGACCGACAGGGTCCCTACGAGCAGTACTTC. Amino acid sequence: CASRSDRQGPYEQYF.

This clonotype was seen only a few times. J is TRBJ1-5 and V is TRBV20-1; D remains ambiguous. CDR3 length: 14 residues. CDR1 and CDR2 (germline): DFQATT, SNEGSKA (reference sequence). V shed 3 bases and J shed 0 bases, with 9 bases lying between them. CDR3 DNA: TGCAGTGCTAGGGCAGGCAATAGCAATCAGCCCCAGCATTTT. The encoded protein is CSARAGNSNQPQHF.

The CDR3, as DNA: TGCGCCAGCAGCCCGGGACTCAACTCCTACGAGCAGTACTTC. Translation: CASSPGLNSYEQYF. This chain links TRBV5-1 with TRBJ2-7, with D possibly TRBD2 on 6 matching bases. The V end was cut by 4 bases, the J end by 0 bases, with 11 bases between. The CDR3 is 14 amino acids. Germline V gene sequence: CDR1 SGHRS, CDR2 YFSETQ.

This clonotype was recorded many times. The V call is TRBV7-9, the J call TRBJ1-4; D unclear. The CDR3 totals 15 residues. V lost 2 bases and J 3 bases, leaving 10 bases between the germline ends. Germline assignment: CDR1 SEHNR and CDR2 FQNEAQ (reference sequence). DNA for the CDR3: TGTGCCAGCAGCTTAACGGAGGTAGCTAATGAAAAACTGTTTTTT. Amino acids: CASSLTEVANEKLFF.